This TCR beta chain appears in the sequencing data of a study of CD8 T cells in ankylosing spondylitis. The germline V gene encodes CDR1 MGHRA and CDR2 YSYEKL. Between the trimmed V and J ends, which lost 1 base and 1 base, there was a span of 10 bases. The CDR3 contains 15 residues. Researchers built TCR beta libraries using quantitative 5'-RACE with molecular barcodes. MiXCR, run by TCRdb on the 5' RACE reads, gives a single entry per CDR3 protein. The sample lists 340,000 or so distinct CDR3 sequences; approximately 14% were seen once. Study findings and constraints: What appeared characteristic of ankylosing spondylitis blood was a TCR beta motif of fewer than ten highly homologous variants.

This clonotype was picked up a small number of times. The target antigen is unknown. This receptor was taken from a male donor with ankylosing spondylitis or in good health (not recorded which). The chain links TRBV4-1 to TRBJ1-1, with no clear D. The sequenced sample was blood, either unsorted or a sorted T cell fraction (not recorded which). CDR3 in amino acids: CASSQVPGPNTEAFF. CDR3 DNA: TGCGCCAGCAGCCAAGTTCCCGGGCCGAACACTGAAGCTTTCTTT.